This T cell receptor beta chain was captured in a study of cytomegalovirus exposure and HLA in healthy donors. Study outcomes and limitations: The study recorded around 160 TCR beta chains that were cytomegalovirus-associated. TCR beta sequences reportedly predicted most subjects' HLA-A and HLA-B alleles accurately.

About this clone: Its matching antigen is unknown.

Primers for the PCR totalled 60 Vbeta and 13 Jbeta. Authors' processing steps: In a later analysis, about 9.9 million of about 80 million unique beta chains occurred in at least two donors. Repertoires were generated with immunoSEQ multiplex PCR, while TCRdb's copy carries only in-frame clones and drops some. D and trimming come from the DNA, and the V and J calls and clone size come from that table. The sample carries approximately 170,000 clones, 70% recorded once. CDR1 is MNHEY, CDR2 SMNVEV, per germline (reference sequence). The CDR3 consists of 14 residues. Trimming shortened V by 3 bases and J by 4 bases, and 9 bases separated the two germline ends.

This sequence joins TRBV27 and TRBJ2-2; D perhaps matches TRBD2 (5 bases). The TCR sequence derives from a man younger than 35 in good health and CMV-seropositive. The specimen sequenced was PBMCs. The CDR3 coding sequence is TGTGCCAGCAGTTTCCCCGGGATCACCGGGGAGCTGTTTTTT. Translating gives CASSFPGITGELFF.